Described below is a single T cell receptor beta chain sequence and its context. These data are taken from a study of T cells in Graves' hyperthyroidism and ophthalmopathy. RNA transcripts served as the template for amplifying TCR beta CDR3 regions. The primer set for the first-round RT-PCR of the TCR CDR3 was HTBI. TCRdb reprocessed the multiplex PCR reads with MiXCR, giving one entry per CDR3 protein. The sample lists more than 500,000 distinct CDR3 sequences, approximately 48% seen once, with about 43% in the top ten. J was trimmed by 4 bases and V by 4 bases; bases with no gene match: 7. The CDR3 length is 15 residues. From germline, CDR1 is SEHNR and CDR2 FQNEAQ (reference sequence).

The V call is TRBV7-9, the J call TRBJ1-3; 7 bases align to TRBD1. The receptor comes from an adult woman with Graves' disease, either hyperthyroidism or ophthalmopathy (not recorded which). Sequenced material: peripheral blood or thyroid tissue (not recorded which). The CDR3 bases are TGTGCCAGCAGCTCTTTGGAGGACAGGGGAAACACCATATATTTT. Translated, it gives CASSSLEDRGNTIYF.